This TCR beta chain derives from a study of PD-L1 blockade in urothelial cancer. Study information: As for prior chemotherapy regimens, patients had received 0 to 3. Among blood samples, the median T cell count was some 150,000. Study results and caveats: When measured at 3 weeks, tumor-associated blood clones expanded more in durable-benefit patients.

CDR3 length: 12 residues. The germline CDR1 and CDR2 sequences are MNHNY and SVGAGI (reference sequence). V dropped 10 bases and J dropped 2; count of bases not matched to a gene: 4. There are a few counts of this clone. Its antigen is not known. The templates were synthetic TCR analogs, and they were spiked into each PCR. Sequencing used immunoSEQ multiplex PCR; TCRdb keeps in-frame clones, though not all of them. The sample holds 70,000 to 75,000 clones; 84% are singletons and the top ten take roughly 4.5%. This rearrangement joins TRBV6-6 to TRBJ2-7, with 8 bases lining up with TRBD2. The specimen was PBMCs, collected around atezolizumab (anti-PD-L1) treatment. This clonotype was obtained from a man between 65 and 79 years old with urothelial cancer. As DNA, the CDR3 is TGTGCCACCAGCGGGAGCCCCTACGAGCAGTACTTC. This translates into CATSGSPYEQYF.